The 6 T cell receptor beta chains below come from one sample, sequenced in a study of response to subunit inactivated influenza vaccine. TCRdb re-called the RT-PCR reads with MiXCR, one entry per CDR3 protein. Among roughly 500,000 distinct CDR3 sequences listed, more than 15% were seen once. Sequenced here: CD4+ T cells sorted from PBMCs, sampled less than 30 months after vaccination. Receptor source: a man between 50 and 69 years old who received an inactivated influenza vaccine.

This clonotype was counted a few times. CDR3 DNA sequence: TGTGCCAGCAGTTTTGTACGACTAGCGGGGATGGAGACCCAGTACTTC. Translating it yields CASSFVRLAGMETQYF. The chain joins TRBV28 to TRBJ2-5; 11 bases match TRBD2. The junction had 8 bases not matched to a gene; V was cut back by 3 bases and J by 5 bases. The CDR3 has 16 residues. CDR1 MDHEN and CDR2 SYDVKM come from the germline V gene.

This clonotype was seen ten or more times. CDR3 sequence reads: CASSLEGSANQYF. DNA for the CDR3: TGCGCCAGCAGCTTGGAAGGCAGCGCAAACCAGTACTTC. The chain links TRBV5-1 to TRBJ2-5; unclear D gene. CDR1 and CDR2 from the germline V gene are SGHRS and YFSETQ. The CDR3 has 13 amino acids. The V and J ends lost 0 bases and 10 bases respectively, with 13 bases between them.

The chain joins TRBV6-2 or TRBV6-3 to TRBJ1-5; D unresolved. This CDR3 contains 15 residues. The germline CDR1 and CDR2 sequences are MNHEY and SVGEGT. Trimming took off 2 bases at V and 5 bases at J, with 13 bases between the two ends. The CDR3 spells CASSYRPPIHQPQHF. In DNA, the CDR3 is TGTGCCAGCAGTTACCGGCCACCAATTCATCAGCCCCAGCATTTT.

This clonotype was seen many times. The CDR3 DNA sequence: TGCAGTGCTAGTAAGGCCTCCTACGAGCAGTACTTC. Its translation: CSASKASYEQYF. The chain couples TRBV20-1 to TRBJ2-7; D gene ambiguous. V gave up 3 bases and J gave up 0 bases, with 6 bases separating them. The CDR3 sequence is 12 residues long. The germline gives CDR1 DFQATT, CDR2 SNEGSKA (reference sequence).

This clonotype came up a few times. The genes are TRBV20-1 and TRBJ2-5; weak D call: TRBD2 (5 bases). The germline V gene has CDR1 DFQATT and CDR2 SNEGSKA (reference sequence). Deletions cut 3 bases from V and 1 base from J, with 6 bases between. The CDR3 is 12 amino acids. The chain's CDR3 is CSASRGQETQYF. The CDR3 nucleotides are TGCAGTGCTAGCCGGGGCCAAGAGACCCAGTACTTC.

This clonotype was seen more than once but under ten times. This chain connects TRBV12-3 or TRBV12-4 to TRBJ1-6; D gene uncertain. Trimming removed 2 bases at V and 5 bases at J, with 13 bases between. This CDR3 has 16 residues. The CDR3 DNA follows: TGTGCCAGCAGTTTATACGGGATGTCCAATAATTCACCCCTCCACTTT. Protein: CASSLYGMSNNSPLHF.